One and the same sample provided the 7 T cell receptor beta chains below, sequenced in a study of early T cells in non-severe SARS-CoV-2 infection. TCRdb re-derived calls from the 5' RACE reads in MiXCR, one entry per CDR3 protein. The sample records 25,000 to 30,000 distinct CDR3 sequences, roughly 5% being singletons. Material: whole blood. The receptors were gathered from an adult who was a healthcare worker with PCR-confirmed SARS-CoV-2 infection or an uninfected control (not recorded which).

This clonotype came up many times. The chain's CDR3 is CSAPRGGGRETQYF. CDR3 DNA: TGCAGTGCTCCCCGCGGGGGAGGAAGAGAGACCCAGTACTTC. V gene TRBV20-1 combines with J gene TRBJ2-5; 7 bases agree with TRBD2. V shed 5 bases and J 4 bases; nucleotides not matched to a gene: 10. There are 14 residues in the CDR3. Germline CDR1 is DFQATT and CDR2 is SNEGSKA (reference sequence).

This clonotype was counted ten times or more. The chain combines TRBV20-1 with TRBJ2-3; 13 nucleotides line up with TRBD2. V trimming: 0 bases; J trimming: 6 bases; junction bases outside the gene matches: 15. Germline V gene sequence: CDR1 DFQATT, CDR2 SNEGSKA (reference sequence). The CDR3 contains 19 residues. CDR3 coding DNA: TGCAGTGCTAGAGATAGCACTAGCGGGGGGGTTATGCTGACGGATACGCAGTATTTT. It yields the protein CSARDSTSGGVMLTDTQYF.

This clonotype was seen ten or more times. The rearrangement uses TRBV7-6 and TRBJ2-5; 7 bases match TRBD1. This CDR3 is built from 14 residues. CDR1 and CDR2 (germline): SGHVS, FNYEAQ. The ends lost 3 bases at V and 5 bases at J; junction bases unmatched: 6. The CDR3 region is CASSLGTARETQYF. CDR3 bases: TGTGCCAGCAGCTTGGGGACAGCACGGGAGACCCAGTACTTC.

This chain links TRBV7-9 with TRBJ1-4; 7 positions match TRBD1. Germline V gene sequence: CDR1 SEHNR, CDR2 FQNEAQ (reference sequence). J was trimmed by 7 bases and V by 6 bases; bases with no gene match: 11. CDR3 length: 15 amino acids. The CDR3 loop is CASSYGQDIGEKLFF. In DNA, the CDR3 is TGTGCCAGCAGTTACGGACAGGATATTGGTGAAAAACTGTTTTTT.

The V call is TRBV7-2, the J call TRBJ2-7; TRBD2 aligns across 10 bases. The CDR3 covers 15 residues. From germline, CDR1 is SGHTA and CDR2 FQGNSA. J lost 7 bases, V lost 5 bases, and 11 bases had no gene match. The CDR3 region is CASSLQTSGCYEQYF. The CDR3 region has the DNA TGTGCCAGCAGCCTCCAGACTAGCGGGTGCTATGAGCAGTACTTC.

This clonotype was seen more than once but under ten times. The rearrangement uses TRBV20-1 and TRBJ1-1, with D possibly being TRBD1 (5 bases). The V and J ends lost 3 bases and 1 base respectively, with 12 bases between them. Germline CDR1 reads DFQATT; CDR2 reads SNEGSKA (reference sequence). The CDR3 spans 14 residues. The CDR3 DNA sequence: TGCAGTGCTAGGGCCCCGGACACGAACACTGAAGCTTTCTTT. This codes for CSARAPDTNTEAFF.

This clonotype was picked up a small number of times. The chain couples TRBV29-1 to TRBJ2-4, with D tentatively TRBD1 (5 bases). The CDR3 runs to 15 residues. V was pared by 1 base and J by 4 bases, with 14 bases between. Germline V gene lookup returns CDR1 SQVTM and CDR2 ANQGSEA. CDR3 protein: CSVEGPTQGKNIQYF. In DNA form, the CDR3 reads TGCAGCGTTGAAGGACCGACCCAGGGAAAAAACATTCAGTACTTC.